These T cell receptor beta chains were read from a single sample in a study of post-analysis software for immune sequencing data. TCRdb reprocessed the PCR reads with MiXCR, giving one entry per CDR3 protein. The data show over 300,000 distinct CDR3 sequences, 30% to 45% seen once. Sequenced material: blood. The receptor set was obtained from a girl aged 5 to 17 with multiple sclerosis. The CDR3 runs from the conserved cysteine through the conserved F or W. The D gene is left open where the match is weak. The size of a clone is reported for some rows only, either as once, few or many, or as a class for expanded clones.

clone_size j_call d_call v_call cdr3_aa cdr3_nt
many TRBJ2-7 - TRBV4-3 CASSQETWAPSEQYF TGCGCCAGCAGCCAAGAAACGTGGGCCCCAAGCGAGCAGTACTTC
- TRBJ1-6 - TRBV6-1 CASSESTRSYNSPLHF TGTGCCAGCAGTGAATCTACGAGATCCTATAATTCACCCCTCCACTTT
- TRBJ1-2 TRBD1 TRBV5-1 CASSFGQGEGYTF TGCGCCAGCAGCTTCGGACAGGGGGAAGGCTACACCTTC
- TRBJ2-7 - TRBV7-9 CASSLVGASRTYEQYF TGTGCCAGCAGCTTAGTAGGTGCATCTAGGACCTACGAGCAGTACTTC
few TRBJ2-1 - TRBV5-1 CASSLDGGPNEQFF TGCGCCAGCAGCTTAGATGGGGGGCCCAATGAGCAGTTCTTC
- TRBJ2-2 TRBD2 TRBV6-1 CASSRTSGGLTGELFF TGTGCCAGCAGCCGTACTAGCGGGGGGCTCACCGGGGAGCTGTTTTTT
- TRBJ2-5 - TRBV12-3/TRBV12-4 CASSPWRGETQYF TGTGCCAGCAGTCCTTGGAGGGGGGAGACCCAGTACTTC
- TRBJ2-1 - TRBV14 CASSQDPAGVYNEQFF TGTGCCAGCAGCCAAGATCCGGCAGGGGTCTACAATGAGCAGTTCTTC
- TRBJ2-1 - TRBV12-3/TRBV12-4 CASSHRAGPGNEQFF TGTGCCAGCAGTCACCGTGCGGGACCTGGCAATGAGCAGTTCTTC
- TRBJ1-5 - TRBV20-1 CSARQGRANQPQHF TGCAGTGCTAGACAGGGTCGTGCGAATCAGCCCCAGCATTTT
few TRBJ1-5 TRBD1 TRBV7-2 CASSLGGTGGSVGQPQHF TGTGCCAGCAGCTTAGGAGGGACAGGGGGTTCAGTAGGTCAGCCCCAGCATTTT
few TRBJ2-5 TRBD2 TRBV5-1 CASSLGPGLAGETQYF TGCGCCAGCAGCTTGGGTCCTGGACTAGCCGGAGAGACCCAGTACTTC
few TRBJ1-6 TRBD1 TRBV25-1 CASSESGTGQGFGPLHF TGTGCCAGCAGTGAATCGGGAACGGGACAGGGGTTTGGCCCCCTCCACTTT
- TRBJ2-7 - TRBV27 CATSTRCKYEQYF TGTGCCACCTCAACTAGGTGCAAGTACGAGCAGTACTTC
few TRBJ2-1 TRBD2 TRBV7-2 CASSLRKASGVLYNEQFF TGTGCCAGCAGCTTAAGGAAGGCTAGCGGGGTTCTTTACAATGAGCAGTTCTTC
- TRBJ2-2 - TRBV4-3 CASSQGSPDLYTGELFF TGCGCCAGCAGCCAAGGCAGCCCCGACTTGTACACCGGGGAGCTGTTTTTT
- TRBJ1-1 - TRBV6-5 CASRDPGTEAFF TGTGCCAGCAGAGACCCGGGGACTGAAGCTTTCTTT
few TRBJ1-5 - TRBV6-6 CASSYSRSNQPQHF TGTGCCAGCAGTTACTCGCGTAGCAATCAGCCCCAGCATTTT
- TRBJ2-1 TRBD2 TRBV12-3/TRBV12-4 CASSLASGGASSYNEQFF TGTGCCAGCAGTTTGGCTAGCGGGGGGGCGAGCTCCTACAATGAGCAGTTCTTC
- TRBJ2-6 - TRBV6-2/TRBV6-3 CASRQALAASGANVLTF TGTGCCAGCAGGCAGGCACTCGCTGCCTCTGGGGCCAACGTCCTGACTTTC